This is a list of T cell receptor beta chains from one sample in a study of blood T cell repertoires in COVID-19. Repertoires were generated with immunoSEQ multiplex PCR, while TCRdb's copy carries only in-frame clones and drops some. This table has around 100,000 clones, less than 90% appearing once. The material sequenced was peripheral blood. These receptors all stem from an older man with active or convalescent COVID-19. Both conserved end residues are part of each CDR3. A D gene is named only where the DNA matches it firmly. The size entry is marked missing in some rows and otherwise reads once, few, many or a size class.

cdr3_nt cdr3_aa v_call clone_size d_call j_call
TGCGCCAGCAGCGCAGAAGGAGCAGGGTACAATGAGCAGTTCTTC CASSAEGAGYNEQFF TRBV5-1 . . TRBJ2-1
TGTGCCAGCAGCTTTAACCAGGGTTACGGCACAGATACGCAGTATTTT CASSFNQGYGTDTQYF TRBV6-6 . . TRBJ2-3
TGTGCCAGCACCAAGCGGGGCACAGATACGCAGTATTTT CASTKRGTDTQYF TRBV3-1/TRBV3-2 . . TRBJ2-3
TGTGCCAGCAGCCAAGAAGTACAGGGGAACACTGAAGCTTTCTTT CASSQEVQGNTEAFF TRBV3-1/TRBV3-2 few . TRBJ1-1
TGTGCCAGCGGGAGGGGGTTCACTAATGAAAAACTGTTTTTT CASGRGFTNEKLFF TRBV6-5 . . TRBJ1-4
TGTGCCAGCAGTGCCCAGGGGGACTATGGCTACACCTTC CASSAQGDYGYTF TRBV7-9 few TRBD1 TRBJ1-2
TGTGCCAGCAGCATTGCAGGGGGCGCAGGGGGCTACACCTTC CASSIAGGAGGYTF TRBV7-2 . TRBD1 TRBJ1-2
TGTGCCAGCAGCCGCTCGGCGGGGGCGGGGGAGACCCAGTACTTC CASSRSAGAGETQYF TRBV9 . . TRBJ2-5
TGTGCCAGCTCACCACAGACAATTTATAATTCACCCCTCCACTTT CASSPQTIYNSPLHF TRBV18 . . TRBJ1-6
TGTGCCAGCAGTTTCCAACAGGGGACCTCTTCTATCGAGCAGTACTTC CASSFQQGTSSIEQYF TRBV27 . TRBD1 TRBJ2-7
TGTGCCAGCTCACCGGGAGGGAATCAGCCCCAGCATTTT CASSPGGNQPQHF TRBV18 . . TRBJ1-5
TGTGCCAGCAGCCAAATGGAGAATGAGCAGTTCTTC CASSQMENEQFF TRBV3-1/TRBV3-2 . . TRBJ2-1
TGCGCCAGCAGCTTGAACCCCCTCGGACTCGCCACTGGAACAGATACGCAGTATTTT CASSLNPLGLATGTDTQYF TRBV5-1 . . TRBJ2-3
TGTGCCTGGAGTGCCAGGATGAACACCGGGGAGCTGTTTTTT CAWSARMNTGELFF TRBV30 . . TRBJ2-2
TGCAGTGCTAGTGCTACAGGGTTGGGCCAGCCCCAGCATTTT CSASATGLGQPQHF TRBV20-1 . . TRBJ1-5
TGTGCCAGCAGTTACGGATCCCCTGGCGGGGGTTATGGCTACACCTTC CASSYGSPGGGYGYTF TRBV6-5 . . TRBJ1-2
TGTGCCAGCAAAATGGGGGGGTTTTCCTACAATGAGCAGTTCTTC CASKMGGFSYNEQFF TRBV6-5 few TRBD2 TRBJ2-1
TGCGCCAGCAGCACGAAACAGGGGGCCGGCACCGGGGAGCTGTTTTTT CASSTKQGAGTGELFF TRBV5-1 . TRBD1 TRBJ2-2
TGTGCCAGCAGCCCCGCAGGGGTCACTGAAGCTTTCTTT CASSPAGVTEAFF TRBV3-1/TRBV3-2 . . TRBJ1-1
TGTGCCAGCAATGAACCGGGACAGGGGGCCTACGAGCAGTACTTC CASNEPGQGAYEQYF TRBV6-6 . TRBD1 TRBJ2-7
TGTGCCAGCAGCCCCTCAACAGGGGAAAAACTGTTTTTT CASSPSTGEKLFF TRBV7-3 . . TRBJ1-4
TGTGCCAGCTCATCAGACAGGGTGGTCACTGAAGCTTTCTTT CASSSDRVVTEAFF TRBV18 . TRBD1 TRBJ1-1
TGTGCCAGCAGGGAAACCTCCAAGCGGGGGGGCGCCGTCAACGAGCAGTACTTC CASRETSKRGGAVNEQYF TRBV21-1 . . TRBJ2-7